The rows below give T cell receptor beta chains drawn from one sample of a study of blood T cell repertoires in COVID-19. Only in-frame clones appear in the TCRdb table, and some are missing; sequencing was by immunoSEQ multiplex PCR. Of more than 200,000 clones detected, 88% appear once; the ten largest clones hold about 4%. The specimen sequenced was PBMCs or T cells enriched from blood (not recorded which). The receptors come from a woman in her twenties or thirties who had been exposed to COVID-19. Each CDR3 is given with its conserved first and last residue. D genes are given only for firm matches. The listing skips clone size in some rows; elsewhere it reads once, few, many or a size class.

V gene	J gene	D gene	clone size	CDR3 DNA	CDR3 protein
TRBV2	TRBJ2-1	NA	NA	TGTGCCAGCGGGTATGGGAGCTCCTACAATGAGCAGTTCTTC	CASGYGSSYNEQFF
TRBV29-1	TRBJ1-2	TRBD1	NA	TGCAGCGTTGCCGTGACAGGGCGAGGCTACACCTTC	CSVAVTGRGYTF
TRBV27	TRBJ1-5	TRBD1	few	TGTGCCAGCAAGGCGGGACAGGGGCTTATTAGCAATCAGCCCCAGCATTTT	CASKAGQGLISNQPQHF
TRBV27	TRBJ1-5	NA	NA	TGTGCCAGCAATAGGGAGGGCCCGGGATCTAATCAGCCCCAGCATTTT	CASNREGPGSNQPQHF
TRBV7-3	TRBJ2-1	TRBD2	NA	TGTGCCAGCAGCTTAAAGGGGACTAGCTTGGATGAGCAGTTCTTC	CASSLKGTSLDEQFF
TRBV3-1/TRBV3-2	TRBJ2-1	NA	NA	TGTGCCAGCAGCCCGGGACTTTTGAAGGGTTCCTACAATGAGCAGTTCTTC	CASSPGLLKGSYNEQFF
TRBV4-1	TRBJ2-3	TRBD2	once	TGCGCCAGCAGGCGACTAGCGGGAGGTGGAGATACGCAGTATTTT	CASRRLAGGGDTQYF
TRBV5-1	TRBJ2-1	TRBD2	NA	TGCGCCAGCAGCTTTAGCGGGAGTTTGAATGAGCAGTTCTTC	CASSFSGSLNEQFF
TRBV5-1	TRBJ2-7	NA	once	TGCGCCAGCAGCACGGAACGACGGGACTTC	CASSTERRDF
TRBV2	TRBJ2-7	NA	NA	TGTGCCAGTAACCCAGACATCCCCCACGAGCAGTACTTC	CASNPDIPHEQYF
TRBV7-3	TRBJ2-1	NA	NA	TGTGCCAGCAGCCGGGGCGGGACGTCTGAGCAGTTCTTC	CASSRGGTSEQFF
TRBV6-5	TRBJ2-2	TRBD2	NA	TGTGCCAGCAGCCGTGGGACTAGCGGGACCGGGGAGCTGTTTTTT	CASSRGTSGTGELFF
TRBV6-5	TRBJ1-6	NA	NA	TGTGCCAGCAGTCAGCAGGTCTCCTATAATTCACCCCTCCACTTT	CASSQQVSYNSPLHF
TRBV10-3	TRBJ2-1	TRBD1	NA	TGTGCCATCAGTGCCTCCAGGGGGCGGGATGAGCAGTTCTTC	CAISASRGRDEQFF
TRBV5-4	TRBJ1-2	TRBD1	once	TGTGCCAGCAGCTTGGACAGGGGGCCTTTATATGGCTACACCTTC	CASSLDRGPLYGYTF
TRBV5-1	TRBJ2-1	NA	NA	TGCGCCAGCAGCCTAGGAGAGGCCGGGTATGAGCAGTTCTTC	CASSLGEAGYEQFF
TRBV28	TRBJ1-2	NA	few	TGTGCCAGCAGTCCCGTGGGCCGGGGACTAGACCAAAACTATGGCTACACCTTC	CASSPVGRGLDQNYGYTF
TRBV7-6	TRBJ2-2	TRBD2	NA	TGTGCCAGCAGCTTAGGGACTAGCGGGAGTGGCGGGGAGCTGTTTTTT	CASSLGTSGSGGELFF